The subject of this entry is one TCR beta chain. Sequencing was performed with immunoSEQ multiplex PCR; in TCRdb, only in-frame clones are kept and a portion is missing. The profile shows about 83,000 clones, approximately 86% of them singletons. Germline V gene lookup returns CDR1 MNHEY and CDR2 SMNVEV (reference sequence). V gave up 3 bases and J gave up 6 bases, with 12 bases separating them. The CDR3 has 13 residues. These data originate in a study of ipilimumab plus nivolumab after autologous stem cell transplantation. The sample consisted of PBMCs, taken in a trial of ipilimumab plus nivolumab as post-transplant consolidation. J is TRBJ2-7 and V is TRBV27; maybe TRBD2 (6 bases). This TCR came from a male donor with diffuse large B-cell lymphoma. CDR3 residues: CASSFGGSLEQYF. Here the CDR3 DNA reads TGTGCCAGCAGTTTTGGGGGGTCCCTCGAGCAGTACTTC.